This T cell receptor beta chain was captured by sequencing in a study of OX40 agonist ivuxolimab in advanced cancers. Measured with immunoSEQ multiplex PCR; TCRdb has only the in-frame clones, and not every one. The sample yields more than 20,000 clones, more than 85% seen once. Autoimmune disease history or systemic immunosuppression meant exclusion. Trimming pared 4 bases from V and 0 bases from J, leaving 16 bases between. The CDR3 spans 17 residues. Germline V CDR1 and CDR2: SEHNR, FQNEAQ (reference sequence). The chain has TRBV7-9 and TRBJ2-1; D is undetermined. This specimen was CD4+ or CD8+ T cells sorted from blood, taken in a trial of the OX40 agonist ivuxolimab. The TCR comes from an adult with an advanced solid tumor such as melanoma, head and neck, liver or kidney cancer. CDR3 sequence reads: CASSSPQAAASYNEQFF. The CDR3 nucleotides are TGTGCCAGCAGCTCCCCTCAAGCAGCAGCCTCCTACAATGAGCAGTTCTTC.